These T cell receptor beta chains were read from a single sample in a study of regulatory T cells in long-lasting Graves disease. TCRdb redid the calling of the multiplex PCR reads with MiXCR, one entry per CDR3 protein. The table records about 470,000 distinct CDR3 sequences, just under 15% of them present only once. In addition, the sample was reused for a study of T cells in Graves' hyperthyroidism and ophthalmopathy.

The sequencing here drew on peripheral blood mononuclear cells (PBMCs), taken at new diagnosis, from a patient treated with antithyroid drugs. These receptors all stem from a woman in her twenties or thirties with Graves disease. Each CDR3 is given with its conserved first and last residue. The D gene is left open where the match is weak. Clone size is given for some rows only: seen once, a few or many times, or a class if the clone is expanded.

V,D,size,J,DNA,CDR3
TRBV20-1,TRBD1,many,TRBJ2-1,TGCAGTGGCCGGGTGGGGACAGGGCTCAATGAGCAGTTCTTC,CSGRVGTGLNEQFF
TRBV18,TRBD1,many,TRBJ2-2,TGTGCCAGCTCACGCCGGGACAGGGGGCTCATGAACACCGGGGAGCTGTTTTTT,CASSRRDRGLMNTGELFF
TRBV12-5,TRBD2,many,TRBJ2-1,TGTGCTAGTGGTTTGGCCCTCGTGGGGGGGAATTACAATGAGCAGTTCTTC,CASGLALVGGNYNEQFF
TRBV11-2,-,many,TRBJ1-6,TGTGCCAGCAGCCCCTTTAATTCACCCCTCCACTTT,CASSPFNSPLHF
TRBV28,TRBD1,many,TRBJ2-7,TGTGCCAGCAGCACCTCCGGGACAGGGAACTACGAGCAGTACTTC,CASSTSGTGNYEQYF
TRBV18,-,many,TRBJ1-1,TGTGCCAGCTCACCAAGCCCTGGGAGGGGGGGCACTGAAGCTTTCTTT,CASSPSPGRGGTEAFF
TRBV25-1,TRBD2,few,TRBJ2-1,TGTGCCAGCAAGGGACTAGCGGGAGTCAATGAGCAGTTCTTC,CASKGLAGVNEQFF
TRBV19,-,-,TRBJ2-1,TGTGCCAGTAGCCGACTAGACTCAAATGAGCAGTTCTTC,CASSRLDSNEQFF
TRBV7-8,-,few,TRBJ1-2,TGTGCCAGCAGTCAACAACCGGGGGGCGCGGGCTATGGCTACACCTTC,CASSQQPGGAGYGYTF
TRBV5-1,-,-,TRBJ1-1,TGCGCCAGCAGCGGGGAGGGGGGGAACACTGAAGCTTTCTTT,CASSGEGGNTEAFF
TRBV7-2,-,-,TRBJ2-6,TGTGCCAGCAGCTTAAGCTGGGGCTCTGGGGCCAACGTCCTGACTTTC,CASSLSWGSGANVLTF
TRBV7-9,-,many,TRBJ2-7,TGTGCCAGCAGCCCACCGGGACATAACTACGAGCAGTACTTC,CASSPPGHNYEQYF
TRBV3-1,-,-,TRBJ2-2,TGTGCCAGCAGCCAAGCAAGAGCTCCGAACACCGGGGAGCTGTTTTTT,CASSQARAPNTGELFF
TRBV2,-,many,TRBJ2-1,TGTGCCAGCATCGAACTTATGGCCTACAATGAGCAGTTCTTC,CASIELMAYNEQFF
TRBV20-1,TRBD2,many,TRBJ2-5,TGCAGTGGGTCGGGTACGGGAGGCGGAGAGACCCAGTACTTC,CSGSGTGGGETQYF
TRBV7-8,-,few,TRBJ2-7,TGTGCCAGCAGCTTAGCTTACGGGATCTACGAGCAGTACTTC,CASSLAYGIYEQYF
TRBV3-1,-,many,TRBJ2-7,TGTGCCAGCAGCGACGTCTCCTACGAGCAGTACTTC,CASSDVSYEQYF
TRBV28,-,few,TRBJ2-7,TGTGCCAGCACCTCATTCGGTGGGGGAAGCTCCTACGAGCAGTACTTC,CASTSFGGGSSYEQYF
TRBV7-2,-,few,TRBJ1-3,TGTGCCAGCAGCGTACAGGAATCTGGAAACACCATATATTTT,CASSVQESGNTIYF
TRBV12-3/TRBV12-4,TRBD1,many,TRBJ1-5,TGTGCCAGCAGTTCCGACAGGGCGTGGGGTCAGCCCCAGCATTTT,CASSSDRAWGQPQHF
TRBV18,TRBD2,-,TRBJ2-7,TGTGCCAGCTCACCGGGGGCGGGAGGGGTCTACGAGCAGTACTTC,CASSPGAGGVYEQYF
TRBV7-9,-,many,TRBJ2-5,TGTGCCAGCAGCTCCCCGCGGGGACCACAGGAGACCCAGTACTTC,CASSSPRGPQETQYF
TRBV29-1,-,many,TRBJ1-2,TGCAGCGTTGAAAAGGGCCCTAACTATGGCTACACCTTC,CSVEKGPNYGYTF
TRBV28,-,many,TRBJ1-6,TGTGCCAGCAGTTTCATAGGGTTTAATTCACCCCTCCACTTT,CASSFIGFNSPLHF
TRBV24-1,-,-,TRBJ1-5,TGTGCCACCAGCAGTGGTCGGGGGGTTAGTCAGCCCCAGCATTTT,CATSSGRGVSQPQHF
TRBV3-1,TRBD2,many,TRBJ2-7,TGTGCCAGCAGACCAGGACTAGCGGGAGGCTCCTACGAGCAGTACTTC,CASRPGLAGGSYEQYF
TRBV19,-,many,TRBJ1-5,TGTGCCAGTAGCCCCCCCGGAGGGCCCCATCAGCCCCAGCATTTT,CASSPPGGPHQPQHF
TRBV18,TRBD2,many,TRBJ2-5,TGTGCCAGCTCCCAGCGGGGTCAAGAGACCCAGTACTTC,CASSQRGQETQYF
TRBV28,TRBD2,few,TRBJ2-4,TGTGCCAGCAGTTTATATGCGGGAGGGGTCAAAAACATTCAGTACTTC,CASSLYAGGVKNIQYF
TRBV5-1,-,-,TRBJ1-2,TGCGCCGGCAGCAGGACGGCAGGGGAGCGGAATGGCTACACCTTC,CAGSRTAGERNGYTF
TRBV7-9,-,-,TRBJ2-7,TGTGCCAGCAGCGCAGAGTCCGGGAGCAGCGACGAGCAGTACTTC,CASSAESGSSDEQYF
TRBV10-3,TRBD1,many,TRBJ2-3,TGTGCCATCAGTGCGAGGGACAGGGGCACAGATACGCAGTATTTT,CAISARDRGTDTQYF
TRBV11-2,-,many,TRBJ1-1,TGTGCCAGCAGCTTAGATGGGTGGACTGAAGCTTTCTTT,CASSLDGWTEAFF
TRBV18,-,many,TRBJ2-7,TGTGCCAGCTCACCAGATCCGGGAACCTACGAGCAGTACTTC,CASSPDPGTYEQYF
TRBV11-3,-,many,TRBJ1-1,TGTGCCAGCAGCCCGGGGGGAATGAACACTGAAGCTTTCTTT,CASSPGGMNTEAFF
TRBV5-1,-,many,TRBJ1-2,TGCGCCAGCAGCTTGGAGGGCAGGGCAGGTCATGGCTACACCTTC,CASSLEGRAGHGYTF
TRBV13,-,many,TRBJ2-1,TGTGCCAGCAGCGCGAGCGGTTCGCAGCCCTACAATGAGCAGTTCTTC,CASSASGSQPYNEQFF
TRBV2,-,many,TRBJ2-1,TGTGCCAGCTACTTCGCAGCGTTGAACAATGAGCAGTTCTTC,CASYFAALNNEQFF
TRBV14,TRBD2,-,TRBJ2-1,TGTGCCAGCAGCCAAGTGGGAGGGAACTACAATGAGCAGTTCTTC,CASSQVGGNYNEQFF
TRBV6-1,TRBD1,-,TRBJ1-6,TGTGCCAGCACCTCACAGGGGGATTCACCCCTCCACTTT,CASTSQGDSPLHF
TRBV7-8,TRBD1,many,TRBJ1-4,TGTGCCAGCAGATCCGCCGGGACAGGGCTTTATAATGAAAAACTGTTTTTT,CASRSAGTGLYNEKLFF
TRBV6-2/TRBV6-3,TRBD2,many,TRBJ2-7,TGTGCCAGCAGTTACGTCGGACTAGCGGGAGGTCAGGGCTACGAGCAGTACTTC,CASSYVGLAGGQGYEQYF
TRBV5-5,-,-,TRBJ2-5,TGTGCCAGCAGCCGCAAGATGCCGGGGGAGACTCAGTACTTC,CASSRKMPGETQYF
TRBV3-1,-,many,TRBJ1-5,TGTGCCAGCAGCCAAGATACAGGACAGAATCAGCCCCAGCATTTT,CASSQDTGQNQPQHF
TRBV7-9,-,few,TRBJ2-6,TGTGCCAGCAGCTTGGAAGGGATTTCCTCTGGGGCCAACGTCCTGACTTTC,CASSLEGISSGANVLTF
TRBV6-1,-,few,TRBJ1-2,TGTGCCAGCACCTCCGCCAGGGTTGGTGGCTACACCTTC,CASTSARVGGYTF
TRBV20-1,-,few,TRBJ1-2,TGCAGTGCTTTACCAGAAAACTATGGCTACACCTTC,CSALPENYGYTF
TRBV20-1,-,many,TRBJ1-4,TGCAGTGCTAGGGACAGCGCAACTAATGAAAAACTGTTTTTT,CSARDSATNEKLFF
TRBV5-1,TRBD2,few,TRBJ2-1,TGCGCCAGCAGCTTGACCCAGCTAGCGGGAGGCCCCCCCATCCGATACAATGAGCAGTTCTTC,CASSLTQLAGGPPIRYNEQFF
TRBV11-2,-,-,TRBJ2-1,TGTGCCAGCACCCCCCTAGGACCCTCCTACAATGAGCAGTTCTTC,CASTPLGPSYNEQFF
TRBV7-2,-,many,TRBJ2-7,TGTGCCAGCAGCTTAGACCGCCTAGCGTACGAGCAGTACTTC,CASSLDRLAYEQYF
TRBV28,TRBD2,many,TRBJ2-1,TGTGCCAGCAGTCACATCCTCGGGGGGACCGCCAATGAGCAGTTCTTC,CASSHILGGTANEQFF
TRBV12-5,-,many,TRBJ2-3,TGTGCTAGTGGTTCCTCGGGATCCACAGATACGCAGTATTTT,CASGSSGSTDTQYF